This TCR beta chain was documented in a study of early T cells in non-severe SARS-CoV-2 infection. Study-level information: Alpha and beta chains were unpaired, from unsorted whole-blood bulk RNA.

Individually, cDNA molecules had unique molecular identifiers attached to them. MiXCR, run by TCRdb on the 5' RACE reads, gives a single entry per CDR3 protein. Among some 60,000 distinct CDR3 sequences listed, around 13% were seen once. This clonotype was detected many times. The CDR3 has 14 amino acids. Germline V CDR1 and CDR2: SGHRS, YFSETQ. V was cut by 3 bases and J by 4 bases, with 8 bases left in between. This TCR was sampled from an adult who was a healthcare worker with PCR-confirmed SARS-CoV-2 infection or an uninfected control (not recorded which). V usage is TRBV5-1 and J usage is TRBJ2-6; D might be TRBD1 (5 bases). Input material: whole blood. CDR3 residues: CASSSQGGANVLTF. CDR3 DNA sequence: TGCGCCAGCAGCTCCCAGGGCGGGGCCAACGTCCTGACTTTC.